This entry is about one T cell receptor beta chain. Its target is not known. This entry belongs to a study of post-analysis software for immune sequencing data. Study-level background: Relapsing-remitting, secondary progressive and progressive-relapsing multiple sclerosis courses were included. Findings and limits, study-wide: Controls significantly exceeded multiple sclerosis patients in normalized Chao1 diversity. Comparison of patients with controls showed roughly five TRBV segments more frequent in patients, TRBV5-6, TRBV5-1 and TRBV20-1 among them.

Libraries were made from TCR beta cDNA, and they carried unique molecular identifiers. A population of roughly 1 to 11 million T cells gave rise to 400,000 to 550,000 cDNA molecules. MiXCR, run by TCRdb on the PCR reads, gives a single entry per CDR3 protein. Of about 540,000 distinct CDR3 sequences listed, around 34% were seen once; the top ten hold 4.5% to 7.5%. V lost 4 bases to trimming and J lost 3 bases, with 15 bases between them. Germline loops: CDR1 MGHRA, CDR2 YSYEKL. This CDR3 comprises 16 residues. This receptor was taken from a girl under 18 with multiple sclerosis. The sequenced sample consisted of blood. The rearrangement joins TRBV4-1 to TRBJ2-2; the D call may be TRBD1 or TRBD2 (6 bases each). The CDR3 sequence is CASSPSAGGYTGELFF. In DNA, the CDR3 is TGCGCCAGCAGCCCGAGTGCCGGGGGCTACACCGGGGAGCTGTTTTTT.